The 20 T cell receptor beta chains listed next were all sequenced from one sample in a study of T cells in Graves' hyperthyroidism and ophthalmopathy. RNA transcripts provided the source from which TCR beta CDR3 regions were amplified. With the HTBI primer set, the TCR CDR3 went through a first round of RT-PCR. Using its own MiXCR run on the multiplex PCR reads, TCRdb lists one record per CDR3 protein. The table lists 750,000 to 950,000 distinct CDR3 sequences, 35% to 40% of them singletons. Material for sequencing was blood. These receptors were obtained from a young man with Graves' hyperthyroidism.

V gene TRBV10-3 combines with J gene TRBJ1-1, with D possibly TRBD1 on 6 matching bases. Trimming took off 10 bases at V and 1 base at J, with 16 bases between the two ends. The CDR3 contains 14 residues. Germline V gene sequence: CDR1 ENHRY, CDR2 SYGVKD. The CDR3 loop reads CASISQGGNTEAFF. DNA of the CDR3: TGTGCCAGCATTTCACAGGGAGGGAACACTGAAGCTTTCTTT.

Worth noting for this clonotype: At one boundary the junction diverges from the germline segment, which might be a read error. V and J are TRBV29-1 and TRBJ2-5; D uncertain. Germline V lookup: CDR1 SQVTM, CDR2 ANQGSEA. CDR3 length equals 14 residues. The CDR3 region has the DNA TGTGCCAGTAGTGAAGGAGCCGGTCAAGAGACCCAGTACTTC. This codes for CASSEGAGQETQYF.

The V and J genes are TRBV4-1 and TRBJ2-7; D remains ambiguous. CDR1 and CDR2 from the germline V gene are MGHRA and YSYEKL. V was trimmed by 0 bases and J by 4 bases, leaving 7 bases between them. This CDR3 is built from 13 residues. The CDR3 region has the DNA TGCGCCAGCAGCCAAGAGAAGGGATACGAGCAGTACTTC. It is translated as CASSQEKGYEQYF.

The chain couples TRBV25-1 to TRBJ2-5; 7 bases are a match to TRBD1. Germline CDR1 reads MGHDK; CDR2 reads SYGVNS. V shed 6 bases, J shed 5 bases, and the junction held 15 bases outside the gene matches. The CDR3 loop spans 16 amino acids. CDR3 protein: CASSVAAARGWETQYF. The CDR3 DNA sequence: TGTGCCAGCAGCGTTGCCGCCGCCAGGGGGTGGGAGACCCAGTACTTC.

The chain joins TRBV7-1 to TRBJ1-3; 7 bases are shared with TRBD1. TRBV7-1 carries the ORF label, with uncertain function. This CDR3 comprises 13 residues. DNA of the CDR3: TGTGCTAGGCAAGGGGGCGATGGAAACACCATATATTTT. Protein sequence: CARQGGDGNTIYF.

The chain combines TRBV14 with TRBJ2-2, with a weak D call TRBD2 (6 bases). Germline-derived CDR1 and CDR2 are SGHDN and FVKESK. This CDR3 contains 16 residues. The V and J ends lost 8 bases and 3 bases respectively, with 19 bases between them. CDR3 in amino acids: CASSAREAAYTGELFF. CDR3 coding DNA: TGTGCCAGCTCGGCAAGGGAGGCAGCATACACCGGGGAGCTGTTTTTT.

This clonotype was detected many times. This sequence joins TRBV2 and TRBJ2-7; 8 bases line up with TRBD2. Trimming removed 5 bases from V and 5 bases from J; junction bases left unmatched: 11. The germline V gene has CDR1 SNHLY and CDR2 FYNNEI. The length of the CDR3 is 15 residues. The chain's CDR3 is CASSYTGAGENEQYF. The CDR3 DNA sequence: TGTGCCAGCAGTTATACCGGAGCGGGAGAGAACGAGCAGTACTTC.

The CDR3 DNA reads TGTGCCAGCAGTTTAATCCGCCCCGGGGAGCTGTTTTTT. Translated, it gives CASSLIRPGELFF. V is TRBV12-3 or TRBV12-4 and J is TRBJ2-2; D not resolved. CDR3 size: 13 residues. Trimming removed 2 bases from V and 6 bases from J, with 7 bases in between.

This clonotype was recorded at least ten times. The V call is TRBV12-3 or TRBV12-4, the J call TRBJ1-5; D ambiguous. The V gene lost 4 bases and the J gene lost 3 bases, with 4 bases spanning the gap. The CDR3 is 12 amino acids. The CDR3 DNA follows: TGTGCCAGCAGTTGGGCCAATCAGCCCCAGCATTTT. It is translated as CASSWANQPQHF.

The CDR3 protein is CSAPHEDGYTF. CDR3 in DNA: TGCAGTGCCCCCCATGAGGATGGCTACACCTTC. This chain connects TRBV20-1 to TRBJ1-2; D unresolved. This CDR3 contains 11 residues. Germline-derived CDR1 and CDR2 are DFQATT and SNEGSKA (reference sequence). V lost 6 bases to trimming and J lost 6 bases, with 11 bases between them.

The gene calls are TRBV15 and TRBJ2-7; 10 bases map to TRBD2. There are 14 residues in the CDR3. The germline V gene has CDR1 LNHNV and CDR2 YYDKDF (reference sequence). Trimming took 6 bases from V and 7 from J; bases not matched to a gene: 9. CDR3 region: CATRSGGDYNEQYF. CDR3 nucleotides: TGTGCCACCAGAAGCGGGGGGGACTACAATGAGCAGTACTTC.

A word on this clonotype: With a much larger clone just one base away, this may be a read error. The chain combines TRBV15 with TRBJ1-5; D gene uncertain. Germline assignment: CDR1 LNHNV and CDR2 YYDKDF (reference sequence). V dropped 1 base and J dropped 4 bases, with 2 bases sitting between them. The CDR3 is made up of 12 amino acids. This CDR3 reads CATSRGNQPQHF. DNA for the CDR3: TGTGCCACCAGCAGAGGTAATCAGCCCCAGCATTTT.

This clonotype was counted between two and nine times. This chain joins TRBV11-2 and TRBJ2-7; D unresolved. V was trimmed by 1 base and J by 6 bases, leaving 10 bases between them. The germline CDR1 and CDR2 sequences are SGHAT and FQNNGV. There are 13 residues in the CDR3. CDR3 loop: CASSLASLVEQYF. The CDR3 nucleotides read TGTGCCAGCAGCTTAGCGAGCCTCGTCGAGCAGTACTTC. The variable domain in full, with the rest retrieved from reference TRBV11-2 and TRBJ2-7, is EAGVAQSPRYKIIEKRQSVAFWCNPISGHATLYWYQQILGQGPKLLIQFQNNGVVDDSQLPKDRFSAERLKGVDSTLKIQPAKLEDSAVYLCASSLASLVEQYFGPGTRLTVT.

The CDR3 DNA follows: TGTGCCAGCAGCACCGCGGGGGGAGGGACTGAAGCTTTCTTT. Amino acids: CASSTAGGGTEAFF. The chain uses TRBV14 and TRBJ1-1; possible D gene TRBD1, 5 bases. The V gene lost 5 bases and the J gene lost 5 bases, with 15 bases spanning the gap. Germline values: CDR1 SGHDN, CDR2 FVKESK. CDR3 length: 14 amino acids.

This chain uses TRBV7-9 with TRBJ2-5; TRBD1 might be the D (6 bases). Germline V gene data show CDR1 as SEHNR and CDR2 as FQNEAQ (reference sequence). The V gene lost 5 bases and the J gene lost 4 bases, with 17 bases spanning the gap. The CDR3 contains 15 residues. The CDR3 sequence: CASSLTGPYGETQYF. Here the CDR3 DNA reads TGTGCCAGCAGCCTTACAGGGCCCTACGGAGAGACCCAGTACTTC.

This clonotype was seen just once. The rearrangement uses TRBV2 and TRBJ2-3; TRBD2 matches 7 bases. Germline CDR1 is SNHLY and CDR2 is FYNNEI. The CDR3 sequence is 14 residues long. V lost 4 bases to trimming and J lost 7 bases; unmatched junction nucleotides: 8. The chain's CDR3 is CASSGWSGDHTQYF. The CDR3 region has the DNA TGTGCCAGCAGTGGGTGGAGCGGGGATCATACGCAGTATTTT.

This clonotype was seen more than once but under ten times. The J gene is TRBJ2-7, the V gene TRBV19, with D possibly being TRBD2 (6 bases). The CDR3 runs 14 residues. V lost 4 bases and J 4 bases, leaving 14 bases between the germline ends. In germline, CDR1 is LNHDA, CDR2 SQIVND (reference sequence). The CDR3 region is CASSTGDPWYEQYF. The CDR3, as DNA: TGTGCCAGTAGTACGGGGGATCCGTGGTACGAGCAGTACTTC.

As concerns this clonotype: Without the conserved terminal phenylalanine or tryptophan, this CDR3 likely stems from a read error. V is TRBV5-8 and J is TRBJ2-7; D remains ambiguous. Germline V gives CDR1 SGHTS, CDR2 YDEGEE. The CDR3 covers 12 residues. The CDR3 DNA is TGCGCCAGCAGTTCAGAGGTGTACGAGCAGTACCTC. It is translated as CASSSEVYEQYL.

The genes are TRBV9 and TRBJ1-1, with 9 nucleotides matching TRBD1. Trimming took 3 bases from V and 1 from J; bases not matched to a gene: 7. Per germline, CDR1 SGDLS and CDR2 YYNGEE. This CDR3 has 16 amino acids. CDR3 sequence: CASSAEGTGRNTEAFF. The CDR3 coding sequence is TGTGCCAGCAGCGCCGAGGGGACAGGGCGGAACACTGAAGCTTTCTTT.

J is TRBJ2-5 and V is TRBV29-1, with D unclear. From germline, CDR1 is SQVTM and CDR2 ANQGSEA. V was trimmed by 4 bases and J by 5 bases, leaving 11 bases between them. This CDR3 is 12 amino acids long. The CDR3 region is CSVGGRMETQYF. CDR3 in DNA: TGCAGCGTTGGTGGGCGCATGGAGACCCAGTACTTC. The full variable domain, in which reference TRBV29-1 and TRBJ2-5 provide the parts outside the CDR3, is SAVISQKPSRDICQRGTSLTIQCQVDSQVTMMFWYRQQPGQSLTLIATANQGSEATYESGFVIDKFPISRPNLTFSTLTVSNMSPEDSSIYLCSVGGRMETQYFGPGTRLLVL.